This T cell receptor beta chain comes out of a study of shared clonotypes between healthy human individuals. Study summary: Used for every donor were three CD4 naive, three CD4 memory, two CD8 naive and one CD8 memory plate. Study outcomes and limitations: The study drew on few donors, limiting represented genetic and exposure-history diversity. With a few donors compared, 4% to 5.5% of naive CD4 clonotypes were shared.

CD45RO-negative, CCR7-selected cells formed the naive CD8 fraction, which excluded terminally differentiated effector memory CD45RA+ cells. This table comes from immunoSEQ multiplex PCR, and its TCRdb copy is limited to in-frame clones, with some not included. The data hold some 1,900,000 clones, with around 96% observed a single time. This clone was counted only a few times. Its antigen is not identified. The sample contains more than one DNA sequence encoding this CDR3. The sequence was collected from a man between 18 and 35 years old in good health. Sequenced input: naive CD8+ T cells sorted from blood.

CDR3 in DNA: TGTGCCAGCAGCTTAGGAGATCAGCCCCAGCATTTT. This gives the protein CASSLGDQPQHF. This chain connects TRBV7-8 to TRBJ1-5; unclear D gene. The V gene lost 1 base and the J gene lost 5 bases, with 3 bases spanning the gap. This CDR3 is 12 amino acids long. Germline V CDR1 and CDR2: SGHVS, FQNEAQ.